The rows below give T cell receptor beta chains drawn from one sample of a study of chemoradiotherapy in HPV16-positive cancers. Some clones are missing from TCRdb's copy, which holds only in-frame ones; the method was immunoSEQ multiplex PCR. The repertoire has approximately 3,000 clones, 70% to 85% of them found once; the top ten carry 11%. The sequencing used tumor tissue, collected from a patient who underwent chemoradiotherapy. These receptors originate from a human donor with HPV-associated anogenital cancer. CDR3s include the opening cysteine and the closing phenylalanine or tryptophan. The D gene is left open where the match is weak. A row's size may be missing; if present it is once, few, many or a size class.

>-|few|TRBV2|TRBJ2-1
CASILEGYNEQFF
TGTGCCAGCATCTTGGAGGGCTACAATGAGCAGTTCTTC
>-|-|TRBV2|TRBJ1-2
CASEGGKGYGYTF
TGTGCCAGCGAAGGGGGAAAGGGCTATGGCTACACCTTC
>TRBD2|-|TRBV12-5|TRBJ2-3
CASAPGAGAPEDTQYF
TGTGCTAGTGCCCCAGGAGCGGGAGCTCCGGAAGATACGCAGTATTTT
>TRBD1|-|TRBV12-5|TRBJ2-5
CASGLPQGVSETQYF
TGTGCTAGTGGTTTGCCCCAGGGGGTTTCCGAGACCCAGTACTTC
>-|once|TRBV18|TRBJ2-5
CASSPSGGLQETQYF
TGTGCCAGCTCACCTTCCGGGGGACTCCAAGAGACCCAGTACTTC
>-|-|TRBV5-1|TRBJ2-2
CASSFLRGSDTGELFF
TGCGCCAGCAGCTTCCTTCGGGGGTCAGACACCGGGGAGCTGTTTTTT
>-|few|TRBV2|TRBJ2-5
CASSVRETQYF
TGTGCCAGCAGTGTCCGAGAGACCCAGTACTTC
>-|-|TRBV7-2|TRBJ1-1
CASSFQANTEAFF
TGTGCCAGCAGCTTTCAGGCTAACACTGAAGCTTTCTTT
>-|-|TRBV30|TRBJ2-6
CAWSVGTTGANVLTF
TGTGCCTGGAGCGTCGGGACGACTGGGGCCAACGTCCTGACTTTC
>-|-|TRBV30|TRBJ2-7
CAWSMLTTYEQYF
TGTGCCTGGAGTATGTTAACTACCTACGAGCAGTACTTC